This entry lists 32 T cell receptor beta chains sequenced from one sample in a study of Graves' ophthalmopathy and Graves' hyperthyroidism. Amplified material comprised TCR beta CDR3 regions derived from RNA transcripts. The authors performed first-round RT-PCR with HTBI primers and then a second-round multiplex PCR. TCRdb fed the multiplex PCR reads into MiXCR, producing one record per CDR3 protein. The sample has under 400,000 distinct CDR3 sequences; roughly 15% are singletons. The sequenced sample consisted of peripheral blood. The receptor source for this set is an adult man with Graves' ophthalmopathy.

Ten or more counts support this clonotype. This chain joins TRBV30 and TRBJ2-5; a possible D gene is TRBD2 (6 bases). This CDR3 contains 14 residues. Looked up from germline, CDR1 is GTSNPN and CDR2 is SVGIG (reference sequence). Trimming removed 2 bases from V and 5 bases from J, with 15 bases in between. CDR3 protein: CAWSPSLGGETQYF. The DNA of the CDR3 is TGTGCCTGGAGTCCTTCCCTCGGGGGTGAGACCCAGTACTTC.

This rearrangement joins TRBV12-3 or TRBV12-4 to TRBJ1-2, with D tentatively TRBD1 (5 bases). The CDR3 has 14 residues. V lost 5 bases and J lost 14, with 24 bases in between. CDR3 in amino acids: CASSEVGDARGWTF. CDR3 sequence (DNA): TGTGCCAGCAGTGAAGTCGGGGACGCGCGGGGGTGGACCTTC.

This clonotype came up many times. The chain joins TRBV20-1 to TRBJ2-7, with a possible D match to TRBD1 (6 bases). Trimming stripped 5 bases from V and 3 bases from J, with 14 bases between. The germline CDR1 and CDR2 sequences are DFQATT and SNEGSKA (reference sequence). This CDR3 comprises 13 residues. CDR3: CSARNRDNYEQYF. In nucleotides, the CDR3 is TGCAGTGCTCGTAACCGGGACAACTACGAGCAGTACTTC.

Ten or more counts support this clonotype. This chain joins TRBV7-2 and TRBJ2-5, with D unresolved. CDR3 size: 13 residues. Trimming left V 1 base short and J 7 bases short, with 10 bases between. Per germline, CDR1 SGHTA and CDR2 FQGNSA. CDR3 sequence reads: CASSLGVVGTQYF. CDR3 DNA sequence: TGTGCCAGCAGCTTAGGCGTAGTCGGGACCCAGTACTTC.

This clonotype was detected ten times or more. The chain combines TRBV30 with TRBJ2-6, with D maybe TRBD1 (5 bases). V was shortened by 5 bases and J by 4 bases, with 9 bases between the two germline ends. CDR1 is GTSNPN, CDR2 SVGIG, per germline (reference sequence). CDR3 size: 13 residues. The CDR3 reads CAWGHAGANVLTF. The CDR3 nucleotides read TGTGCCTGGGGACATGCCGGGGCCAACGTCCTGACTTTC.

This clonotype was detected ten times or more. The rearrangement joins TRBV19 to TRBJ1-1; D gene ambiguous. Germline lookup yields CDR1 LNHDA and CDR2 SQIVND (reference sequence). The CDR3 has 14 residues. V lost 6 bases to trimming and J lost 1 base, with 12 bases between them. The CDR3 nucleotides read TGTGCCAGTAGCATGCAGCCTTCGAACACTGAAGCTTTCTTT. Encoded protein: CASSMQPSNTEAFF.

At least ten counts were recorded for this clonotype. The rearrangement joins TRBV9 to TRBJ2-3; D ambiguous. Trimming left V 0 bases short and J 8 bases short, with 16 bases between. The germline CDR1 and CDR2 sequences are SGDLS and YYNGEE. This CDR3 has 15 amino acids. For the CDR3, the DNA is TGTGCCAGCAGCGTAGGATCTGGAGCTATGGGTACGCAGTATTTT. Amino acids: CASSVGSGAMGTQYF.

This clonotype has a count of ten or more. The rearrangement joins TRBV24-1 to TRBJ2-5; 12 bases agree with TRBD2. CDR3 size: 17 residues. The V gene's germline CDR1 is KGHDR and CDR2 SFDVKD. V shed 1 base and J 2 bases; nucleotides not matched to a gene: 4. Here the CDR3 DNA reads TGTGCCACCAGTGATTTAGGGACTAGCGGGCAACAAGAGACCCAGTACTTC. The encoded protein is CATSDLGTSGQQETQYF.

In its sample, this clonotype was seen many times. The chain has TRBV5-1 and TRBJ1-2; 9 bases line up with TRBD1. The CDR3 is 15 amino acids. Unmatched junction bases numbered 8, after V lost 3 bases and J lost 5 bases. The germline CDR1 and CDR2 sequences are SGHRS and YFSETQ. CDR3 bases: TGCGCCAGCAGCTACCAACCTGGACAGGGGTATGGCTACACCTTC. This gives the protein CASSYQPGQGYGYTF.

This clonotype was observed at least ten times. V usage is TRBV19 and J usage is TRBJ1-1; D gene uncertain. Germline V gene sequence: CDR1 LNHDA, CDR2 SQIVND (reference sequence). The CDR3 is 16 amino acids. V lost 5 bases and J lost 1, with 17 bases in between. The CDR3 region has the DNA TGTGCCAGTAGTCCCTTGGGCGGTGCTCGGAACACTGAAGCTTTCTTT. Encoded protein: CASSPLGGARNTEAFF.

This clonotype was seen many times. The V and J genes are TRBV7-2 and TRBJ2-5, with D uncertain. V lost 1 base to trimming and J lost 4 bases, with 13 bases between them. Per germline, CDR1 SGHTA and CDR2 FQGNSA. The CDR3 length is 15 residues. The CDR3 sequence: CASSLESGWGETQYF. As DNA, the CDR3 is TGTGCCAGCAGCTTAGAGTCGGGCTGGGGAGAGACCCAGTACTTC.

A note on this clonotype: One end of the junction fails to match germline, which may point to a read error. CDR3 sequence: CASSHGTRPVF. As DNA, the CDR3 is TGTGCCAGCAGCCACGGGACTAGGCCTGTCTTC. The V call is TRBV12-3 or TRBV12-4, the J call TRBJ2-7, with 8 bases that match TRBD2. This CDR3 region has 11 residues.

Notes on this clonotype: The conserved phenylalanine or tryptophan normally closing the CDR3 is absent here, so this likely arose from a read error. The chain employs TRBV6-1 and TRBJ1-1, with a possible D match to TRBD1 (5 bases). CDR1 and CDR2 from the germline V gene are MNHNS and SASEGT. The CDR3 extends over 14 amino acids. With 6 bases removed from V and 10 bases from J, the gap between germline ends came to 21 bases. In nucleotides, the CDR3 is TGTGCCAGCAGGAAACCGGGGACCCTAGAGAGAGCTTTCTCT. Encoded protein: CASRKPGTLERAFS.

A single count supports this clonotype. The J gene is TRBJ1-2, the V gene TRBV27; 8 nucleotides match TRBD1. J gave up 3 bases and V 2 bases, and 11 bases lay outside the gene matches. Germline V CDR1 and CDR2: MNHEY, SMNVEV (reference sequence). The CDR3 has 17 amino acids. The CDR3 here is CASSLGTGATGDYGYTF. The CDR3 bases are TGTGCCAGCAGTTTAGGGACAGGTGCGACCGGGGACTATGGCTACACCTTC.

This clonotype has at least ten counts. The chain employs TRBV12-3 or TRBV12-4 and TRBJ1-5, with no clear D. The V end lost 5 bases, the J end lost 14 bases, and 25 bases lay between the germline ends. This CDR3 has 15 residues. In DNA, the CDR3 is TGTGCCAGCAGTCACCGATCCCCACACCGACCCGGAGAGCATTTT. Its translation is CASSHRSPHRPGEHF.

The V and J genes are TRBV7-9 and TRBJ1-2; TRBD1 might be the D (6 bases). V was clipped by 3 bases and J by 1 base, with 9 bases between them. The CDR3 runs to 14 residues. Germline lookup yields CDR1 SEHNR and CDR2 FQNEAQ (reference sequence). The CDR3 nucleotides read TGTGCCAGCAGCTTTAACAGGGATAACTATGGCTACACCTTC. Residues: CASSFNRDNYGYTF.

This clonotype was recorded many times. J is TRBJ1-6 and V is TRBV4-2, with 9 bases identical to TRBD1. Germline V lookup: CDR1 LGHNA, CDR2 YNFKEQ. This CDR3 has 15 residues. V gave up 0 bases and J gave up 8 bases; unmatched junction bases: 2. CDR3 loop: CASSQEGQGDSPLHF. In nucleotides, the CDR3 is TGTGCCAGCAGCCAAGAGGGACAGGGAGATTCACCCCTCCACTTT.

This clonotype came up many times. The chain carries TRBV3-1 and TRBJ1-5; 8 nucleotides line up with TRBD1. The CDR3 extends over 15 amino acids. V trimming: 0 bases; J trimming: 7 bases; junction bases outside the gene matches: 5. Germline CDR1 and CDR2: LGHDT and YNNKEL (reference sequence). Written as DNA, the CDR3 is TGTGCCAGCAGCCAAGACGCAGGGGGCGGGCAGCCCCAGCATTTT. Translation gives CASSQDAGGGQPQHF.

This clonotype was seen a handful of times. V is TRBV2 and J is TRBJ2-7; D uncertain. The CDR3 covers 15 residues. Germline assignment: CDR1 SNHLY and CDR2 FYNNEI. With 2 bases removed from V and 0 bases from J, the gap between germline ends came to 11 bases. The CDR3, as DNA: TGTGCCAGCAGTGAAACAACCCTTTACTCCTACGAGCAGTACTTC. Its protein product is CASSETTLYSYEQYF.

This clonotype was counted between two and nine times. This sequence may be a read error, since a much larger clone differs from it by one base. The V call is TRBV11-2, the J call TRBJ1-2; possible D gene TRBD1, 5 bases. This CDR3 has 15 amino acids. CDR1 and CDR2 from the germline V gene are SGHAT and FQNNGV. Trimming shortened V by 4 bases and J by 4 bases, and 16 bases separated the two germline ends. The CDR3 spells CASSWTRTSGYGYTF. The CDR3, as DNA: TGTGCCAGCAGCTGGACCCGGACATCGGGCTATGGCTACACCTTC.

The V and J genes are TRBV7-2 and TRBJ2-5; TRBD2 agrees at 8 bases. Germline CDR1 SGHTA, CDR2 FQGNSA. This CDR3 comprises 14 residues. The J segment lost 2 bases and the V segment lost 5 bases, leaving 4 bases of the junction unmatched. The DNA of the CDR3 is TGTGCCAGCAGCCTAATAGCGGGGCAAGAGACCCAGTACTTC. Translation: CASSLIAGQETQYF.

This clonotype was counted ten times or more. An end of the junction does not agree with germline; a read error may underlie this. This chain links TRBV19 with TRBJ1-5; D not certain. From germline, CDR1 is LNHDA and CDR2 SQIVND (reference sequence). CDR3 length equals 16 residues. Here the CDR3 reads CTSSAPGITGNQPQHF. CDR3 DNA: TGTACCAGTAGTGCCCCGGGAATCACTGGCAATCAGCCCCAGCATTTT.

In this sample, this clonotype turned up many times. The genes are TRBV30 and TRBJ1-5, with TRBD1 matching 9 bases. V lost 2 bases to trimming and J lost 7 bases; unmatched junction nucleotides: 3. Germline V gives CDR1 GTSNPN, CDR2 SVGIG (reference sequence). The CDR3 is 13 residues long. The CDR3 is CAWSSDRGQPQHF. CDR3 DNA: TGTGCCTGGAGTTCCGACAGGGGGCAGCCCCAGCATTTT.

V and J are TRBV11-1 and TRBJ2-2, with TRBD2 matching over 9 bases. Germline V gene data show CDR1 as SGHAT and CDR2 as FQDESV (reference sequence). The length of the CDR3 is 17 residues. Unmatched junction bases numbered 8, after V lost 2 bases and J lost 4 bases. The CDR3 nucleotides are TGTGCCAGCAGCTTACGAGCGGGAGGCGTTGGCACCGGGGAGCTGTTTTTT. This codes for CASSLRAGGVGTGELFF.

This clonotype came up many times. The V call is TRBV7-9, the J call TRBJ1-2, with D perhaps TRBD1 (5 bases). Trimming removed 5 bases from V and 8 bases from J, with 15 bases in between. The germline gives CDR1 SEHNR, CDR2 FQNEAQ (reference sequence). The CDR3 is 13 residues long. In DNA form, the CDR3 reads TGTGCCAGCAGCCCCGAAGGGGCGTGGGGCTACACCTTC. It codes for CASSPEGAWGYTF.

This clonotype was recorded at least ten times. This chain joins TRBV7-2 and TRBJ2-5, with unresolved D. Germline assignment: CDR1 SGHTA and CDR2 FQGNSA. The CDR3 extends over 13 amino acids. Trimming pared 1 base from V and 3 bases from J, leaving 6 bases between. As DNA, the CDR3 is TGTGCCAGCAGCTTAGTAAAGGAAGAGACCCAGTACTTC. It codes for CASSLVKEETQYF.

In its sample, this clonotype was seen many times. CDR3 bases: TGTGCCAGCAGTAGTCAGGGAGGGACCCAGTACTTC. Its translation is CASSSQGGTQYF. The chain couples TRBV27 to TRBJ2-5; D perhaps matches TRBD2 (6 bases). The germline CDR1 and CDR2 sequences are MNHEY and SMNVEV (reference sequence). This CDR3 comprises 12 residues. V was clipped by 5 bases and J by 7 bases, with 11 bases between them.

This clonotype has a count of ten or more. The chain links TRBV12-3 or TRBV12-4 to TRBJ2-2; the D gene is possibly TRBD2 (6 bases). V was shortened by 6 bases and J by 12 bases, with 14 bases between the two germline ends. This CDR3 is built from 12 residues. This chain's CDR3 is CASRGDFSKLFF. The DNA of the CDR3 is TGTGCCAGCAGGGGGGACTTCTCGAAGCTGTTTTTT.

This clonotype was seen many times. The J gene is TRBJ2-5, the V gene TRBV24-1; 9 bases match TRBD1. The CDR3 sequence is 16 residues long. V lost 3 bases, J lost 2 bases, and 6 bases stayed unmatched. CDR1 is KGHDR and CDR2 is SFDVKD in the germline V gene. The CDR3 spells CATSDGDREVQETQYF. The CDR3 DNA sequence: TGTGCCACCAGTGATGGGGACAGGGAAGTGCAAGAGACCCAGTACTTC.

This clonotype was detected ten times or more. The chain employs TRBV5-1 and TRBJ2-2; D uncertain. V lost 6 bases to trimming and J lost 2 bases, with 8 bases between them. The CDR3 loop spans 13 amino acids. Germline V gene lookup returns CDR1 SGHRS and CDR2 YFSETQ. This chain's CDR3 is CASKQPNTGELFF. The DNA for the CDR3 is TGCGCCAGCAAACAACCAAACACCGGGGAGCTGTTTTTT.

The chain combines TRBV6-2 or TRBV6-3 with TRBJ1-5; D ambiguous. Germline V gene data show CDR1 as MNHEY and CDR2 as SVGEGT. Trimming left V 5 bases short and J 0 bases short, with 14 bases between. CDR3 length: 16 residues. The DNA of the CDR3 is TGTGCCAGCAGTCCCCGAGGGATCTATAGCAATCAGCCCCAGCATTTT. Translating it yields CASSPRGIYSNQPQHF.

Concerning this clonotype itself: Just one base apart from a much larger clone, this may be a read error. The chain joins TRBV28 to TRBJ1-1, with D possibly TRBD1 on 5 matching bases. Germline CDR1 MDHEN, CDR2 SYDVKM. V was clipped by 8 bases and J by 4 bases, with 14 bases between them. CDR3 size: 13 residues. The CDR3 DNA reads TGTGCCAGCGCGGGGGAGCTTAGCACTGAAGCTTTCTTT. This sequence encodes CASAGELSTEAFF.